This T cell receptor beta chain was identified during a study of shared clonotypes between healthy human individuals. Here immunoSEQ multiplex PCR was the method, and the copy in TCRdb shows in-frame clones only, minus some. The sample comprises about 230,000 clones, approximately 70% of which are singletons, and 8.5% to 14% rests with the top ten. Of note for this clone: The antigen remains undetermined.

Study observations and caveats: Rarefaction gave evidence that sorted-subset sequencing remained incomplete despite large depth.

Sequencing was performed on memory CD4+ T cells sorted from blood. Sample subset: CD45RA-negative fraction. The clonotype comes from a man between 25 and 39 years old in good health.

The CDR3 bases are TGTGCCAGCTCACTAAAACGCCCGGCTGAGACAGGGGCCAATCAGCCCCAGCATTTT. Encoded protein: CASSLKRPAETGANQPQHF. The chain links TRBV18 to TRBJ1-5; the match to TRBD1 covers 8 bases. CDR3 length: 19 amino acids. V was pared by 4 bases and J by 3 bases, with 17 bases of the junction left unmatched. The germline V gene has CDR1 KGHSH and CDR2 LQKENI. Complete variable domain (other parts from reference TRBV18 and TRBJ1-5): NAGVMQNPRHLVRRRGQEARLRCSPMKGHSHVYWYRQLPEEGLKFMVYLQKENIIDESGMPKERFSAEFPKEGPSILRIQQVVRGDSAAYFCASSLKRPAETGANQPQHFGDGTRLSIL.